This TCR beta chain was retrieved from a study of T cells expressing NK-cell markers (dated by TCRdb to between 2020 and 2021). Regarding the research as a whole: About 8 donors provided sorted CD3+CD56+NKG2C+, CD3+CD56+NKG2C- and CD3+CD56-NKG2C+ T-cell subsets, whose TCR beta-chain repertoires were profiled. All eight donors whose samples were sequenced were randomly selected healthy volunteers, three of them men and five women. Libraries were sequenced as 2 x 150 bp reads on Illumina HiSeq 2000/2500, MiSeq or NextSeq. Of the eight sequenced donors, seven were found to be HCMV-seropositive and one was found to be HCMV-seronegative.

The CDR3 contains 16 residues, cysteine and phenylalanine counted. A DNA sequence was not provided. CDR1 and CDR2 were assigned from the germline V gene as MNHEY and SVGEGT. Sequencing took place on an Illumina HiSeq 2000. 5'RACE template switching, by which a universal primer site and unique molecular identifiers were added, was used to make TCR beta cDNA libraries. Priming for cDNA synthesis came from the TCR beta constant segment, and two successive PCR amplification steps followed. The original pipeline was this. Reads were demultiplexed and grouped by UMI with MIGEC, and clonotypes were assembled and quantified with MiTCR. Only TCR cDNA sequences supported by at least two reads were kept to exclude erroneous sequences. The tcR package was used for downstream repertoire analysis, and clonotypes were matched across fractions by CDR3 nucleotide sequence plus V segment. VDJmatch was used to annotate antigen specificity against VDJdb, with one amino acid substitution allowed in CDR3. Once TCRdb had reprocessed the reads, it stored one entry per CDR3 protein sequence and supplied no DNA. The V and J calls come from TCRdb's annotation, not from the publication. This sample's clone table shows fewer than 400,000 distinct CDR3 sequences. Clones ranked in the top ten supply about 10% of the sample.

HCMV serostatus was determined by detecting HCMV-specific IgG in serum with a commercial ELISA kit. Peripheral blood mononuclear cells were isolated from blood by Ficoll density gradient centrifugation. Concerning this clonotype itself: Its antigen remains undetermined.

Overall results and qualifications from the work: Those dominant clonotypes were again the most abundant among CD3+CD56-NKG2C+ cells in a few donors, at about 28.3-65%. In over 5 donors, the dominant CD3+CD56+NKG2C+ clonotypes were among the top 10 CD8+ clonotypes and accounted for about 1.0-7.5% of CD8+ T cells. Whether the expanded NKG2C-expressing T cell clones were specific for HCMV antigens was left unclear.

Sequenced input: blood T cells: a sorted CD56 or NKG2C T cell subset, CD4+ or CD8+ T cells, or bulk PBMC T cells (not recorded which). This chain joins TRBV6-2 or TRBV6-3 to TRBJ2-1; TCRdb indicates TRBD1, and absent DNA this call remains unverified. The receptor comes from a woman in her fifties or sixties in good health. Donor details come from another sample of the same person, matched by shared clones. CDR3 reads: CASTQRGGSSYNEQFF.